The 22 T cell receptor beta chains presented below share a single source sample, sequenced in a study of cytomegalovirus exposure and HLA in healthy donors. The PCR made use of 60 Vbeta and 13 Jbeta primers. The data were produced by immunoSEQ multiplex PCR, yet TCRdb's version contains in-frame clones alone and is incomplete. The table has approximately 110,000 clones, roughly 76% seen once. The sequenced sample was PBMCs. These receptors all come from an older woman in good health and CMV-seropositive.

CDR3 loop: CASSFNAARYEQYF. DNA for the CDR3: TGTGCCAGCAGTTTTAACGCGGCCAGATACGAGCAGTACTTC. The rearrangement joins TRBV6-5 to TRBJ2-7, with unresolved D. The V and J ends lost 4 bases and 4 bases respectively, with 14 bases between them. This CDR3 comprises 14 residues. The germline CDR1 and CDR2 sequences are MNHEY and SVGAGI.

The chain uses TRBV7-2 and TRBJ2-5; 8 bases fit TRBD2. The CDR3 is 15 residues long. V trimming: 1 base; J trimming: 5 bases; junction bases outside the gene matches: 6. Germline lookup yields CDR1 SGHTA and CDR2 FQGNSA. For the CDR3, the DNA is TGTGCCAGCAGCTTAGTTGTTGGCGGGGGGGAGACCCAGTACTTC. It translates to CASSLVVGGGETQYF.

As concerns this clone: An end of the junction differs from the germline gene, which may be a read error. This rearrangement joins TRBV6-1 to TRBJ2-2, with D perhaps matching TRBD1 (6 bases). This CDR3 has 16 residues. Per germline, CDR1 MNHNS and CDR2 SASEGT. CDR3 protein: CASSGAYRVNSGELFF. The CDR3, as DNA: TGTGCCAGCAGTGGGGCCTACAGGGTCAACAGCGGGGAGCTGTTTTTT.

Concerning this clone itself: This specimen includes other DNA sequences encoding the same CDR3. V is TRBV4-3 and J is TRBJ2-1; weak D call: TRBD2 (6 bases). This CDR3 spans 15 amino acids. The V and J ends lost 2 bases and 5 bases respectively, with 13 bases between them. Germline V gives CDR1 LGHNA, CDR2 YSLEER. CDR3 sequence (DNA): TGCGCCAGCAGCCAACTCGTGTGGGGGGACAATGAGCAGTTCTTC. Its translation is CASSQLVWGDNEQFF.

The CDR3, as DNA: TGCGCCAGCAGCCCCGGACAGGGGGCGTATGGCTACACCTTC. Translation gives CASSPGQGAYGYTF. The chain is built from TRBV4-3 and TRBJ1-2; 11 bases are a match to TRBD1. Germline CDR1 reads LGHNA; CDR2 reads YSLEER. V trimming: 4 bases; J trimming: 5 bases; junction bases outside the gene matches: 3. The length of the CDR3 is 14 residues.

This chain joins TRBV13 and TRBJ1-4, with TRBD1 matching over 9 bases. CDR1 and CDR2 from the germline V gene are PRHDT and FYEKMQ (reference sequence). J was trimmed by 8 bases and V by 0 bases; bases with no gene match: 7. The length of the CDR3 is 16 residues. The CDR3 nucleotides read TGTGCCAGCAGCTTAGGCCTGGACAGGGGTGGGGAAAAACTGTTTTTT. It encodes CASSLGLDRGGEKLFF. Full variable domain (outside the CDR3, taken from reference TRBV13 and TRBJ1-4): AAGVIQSPRHLIKEKRETATLKCYPIPRHDTVYWYQQGPGQDPQFLISFYEKMQSDKGSIPDRFSAQQFSDYHSELNMSSLELGDSALYFCASSLGLDRGGEKLFFGSGTQLSVL.

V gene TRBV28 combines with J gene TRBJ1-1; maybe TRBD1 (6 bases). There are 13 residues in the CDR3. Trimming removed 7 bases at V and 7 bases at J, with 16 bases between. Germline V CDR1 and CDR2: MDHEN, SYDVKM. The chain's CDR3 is CASKTGQVGEAFF. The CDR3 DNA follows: TGTGCCAGCAAAACAGGGCAAGTGGGTGAAGCTTTCTTT.

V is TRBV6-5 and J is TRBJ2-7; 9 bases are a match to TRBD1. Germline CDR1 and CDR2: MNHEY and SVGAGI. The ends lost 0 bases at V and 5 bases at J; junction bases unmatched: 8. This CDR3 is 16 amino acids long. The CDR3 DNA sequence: TGTGCCAGCAGTTACTCGGCGGGACAGGGACTCCACGAGCAGTACTTC. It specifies CASSYSAGQGLHEQYF.

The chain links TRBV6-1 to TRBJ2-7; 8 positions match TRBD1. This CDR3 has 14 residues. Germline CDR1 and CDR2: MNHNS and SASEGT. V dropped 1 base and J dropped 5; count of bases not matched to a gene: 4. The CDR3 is CASSEGPGGNEQYF. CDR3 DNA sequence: TGTGCCAGCAGTGAAGGCCCAGGGGGCAACGAGCAGTACTTC.

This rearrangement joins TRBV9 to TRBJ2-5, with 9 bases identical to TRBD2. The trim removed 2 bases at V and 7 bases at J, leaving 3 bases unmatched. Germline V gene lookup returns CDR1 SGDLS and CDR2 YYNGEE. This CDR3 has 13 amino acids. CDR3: CASSVSGSGTQYF. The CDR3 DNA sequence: TGTGCCAGCAGCGTTAGCGGGAGTGGGACCCAGTACTTC.

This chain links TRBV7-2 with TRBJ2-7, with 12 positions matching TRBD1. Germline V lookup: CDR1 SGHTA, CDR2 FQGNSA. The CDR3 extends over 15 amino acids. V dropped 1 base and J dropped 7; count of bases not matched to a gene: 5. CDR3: CASSLGDRGLGEQYF. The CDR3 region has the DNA TGTGCCAGCAGCTTAGGGGACAGGGGGCTGGGGGAGCAGTACTTC.

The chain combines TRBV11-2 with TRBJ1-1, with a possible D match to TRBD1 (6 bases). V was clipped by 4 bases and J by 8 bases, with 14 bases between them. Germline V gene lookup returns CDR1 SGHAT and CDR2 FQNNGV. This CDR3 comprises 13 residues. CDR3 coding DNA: TGTGCCAGCAGCTCCCAAGGGGGAACCGAAGCTTTCTTT. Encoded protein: CASSSQGGTEAFF.

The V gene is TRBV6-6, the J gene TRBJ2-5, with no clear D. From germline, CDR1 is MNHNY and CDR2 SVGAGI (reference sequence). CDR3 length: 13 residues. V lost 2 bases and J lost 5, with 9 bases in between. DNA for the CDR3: TGTGCCAGCAGTTACGCAGCCGGGGAGACCCAGTACTTC. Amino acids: CASSYAAGETQYF.

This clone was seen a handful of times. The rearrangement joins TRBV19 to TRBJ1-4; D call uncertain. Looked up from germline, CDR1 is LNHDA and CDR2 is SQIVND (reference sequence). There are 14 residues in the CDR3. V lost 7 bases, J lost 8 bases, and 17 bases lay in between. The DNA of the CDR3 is TGTGCCAGTAAATTTGGCCGGAGCGGAGAAAAACTGTTTTTT. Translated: CASKFGRSGEKLFF.

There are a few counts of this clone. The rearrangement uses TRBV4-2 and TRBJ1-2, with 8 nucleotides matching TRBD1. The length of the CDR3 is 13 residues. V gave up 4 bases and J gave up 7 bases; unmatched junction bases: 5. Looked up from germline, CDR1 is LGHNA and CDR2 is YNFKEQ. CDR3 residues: CASSLGQGGGYTF. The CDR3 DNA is TGTGCCAGCAGCCTAGGACAGGGTGGTGGCTACACCTTC.

The CDR3 DNA follows: TGTGCCAGCAGCGCGGAACTAGCGGGGGGTGCTATGGAGACCCAGTACTTC. This sequence encodes CASSAELAGGAMETQYF. The chain links TRBV9 to TRBJ2-5; the match to TRBD2 covers 12 bases. CDR1 and CDR2 (germline): SGDLS, YYNGEE. J was trimmed by 5 bases and V by 3 bases; bases with no gene match: 11. The CDR3 sequence is 17 residues long.

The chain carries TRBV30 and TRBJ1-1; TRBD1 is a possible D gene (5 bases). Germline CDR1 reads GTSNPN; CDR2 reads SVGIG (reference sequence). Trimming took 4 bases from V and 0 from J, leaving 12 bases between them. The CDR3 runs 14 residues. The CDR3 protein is CAWTLGGVNTEAFF. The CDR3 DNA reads TGTGCCTGGACTTTGGGGGGAGTGAACACTGAAGCTTTCTTT.

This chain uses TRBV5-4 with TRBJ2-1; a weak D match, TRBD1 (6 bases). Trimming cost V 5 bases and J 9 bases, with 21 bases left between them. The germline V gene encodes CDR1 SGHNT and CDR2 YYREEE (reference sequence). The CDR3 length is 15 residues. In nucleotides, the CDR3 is TGTGCCAGCAGAGCCGAAAATGAACAGGGTTCTGAGCAGTTCTTC. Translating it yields CASRAENEQGSEQFF.

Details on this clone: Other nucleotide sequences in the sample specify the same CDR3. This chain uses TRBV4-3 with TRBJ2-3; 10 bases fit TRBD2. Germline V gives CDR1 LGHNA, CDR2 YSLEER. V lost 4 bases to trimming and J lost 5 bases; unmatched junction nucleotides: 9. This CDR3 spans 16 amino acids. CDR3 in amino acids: CASSRIPLAGEDTQYF. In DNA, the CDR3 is TGCGCCAGCAGCCGAATCCCCCTAGCGGGAGAAGATACGCAGTATTTT.

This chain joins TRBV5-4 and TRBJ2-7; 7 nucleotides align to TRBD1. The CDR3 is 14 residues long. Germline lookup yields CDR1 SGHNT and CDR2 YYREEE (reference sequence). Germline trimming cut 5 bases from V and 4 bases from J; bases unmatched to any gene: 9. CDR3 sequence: CASSTTGTEYEQYF. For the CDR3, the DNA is TGTGCCAGCAGTACAACCGGGACAGAGTACGAGCAGTACTTC.

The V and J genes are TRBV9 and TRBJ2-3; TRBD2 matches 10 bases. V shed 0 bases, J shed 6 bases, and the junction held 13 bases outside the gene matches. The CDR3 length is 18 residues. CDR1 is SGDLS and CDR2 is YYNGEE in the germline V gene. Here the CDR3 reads CASSVASASGGRVDTQYF. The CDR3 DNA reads TGTGCCAGCAGCGTAGCTTCGGCTAGCGGGGGTCGGGTGGATACGCAGTATTTT. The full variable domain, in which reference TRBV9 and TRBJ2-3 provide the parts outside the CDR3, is DSGVTQTPKHLITATGQRVTLRCSPRSGDLSVYWYQQSLDQGLQFLIQYYNGEERAKGNILERFSAQQFPDLHSELNLSSLELGDSALYFCASSVASASGGRVDTQYFGPGTRLTVL.

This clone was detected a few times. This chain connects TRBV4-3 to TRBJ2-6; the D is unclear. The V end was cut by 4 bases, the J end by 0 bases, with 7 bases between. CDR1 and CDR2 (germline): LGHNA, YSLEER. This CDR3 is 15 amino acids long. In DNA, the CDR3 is TGCGCCAGCAGCCTAGAGAGCTCTGGGGCCAACGTCCTGACTTTC. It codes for CASSLESSGANVLTF.